A selection of T cell receptor beta chains follows, all from one sample in a study of blood T cell repertoires in COVID-19. Repertoires were generated with immunoSEQ multiplex PCR, while TCRdb's copy carries only in-frame clones and drops some. Of about 160,000 clones in the sample, approximately 79% were seen once. Sequenced: PBMCs or T cells enriched from blood (not recorded which). These receptors were obtained from a man aged 50 to 59 who had recovered from COVID-19. Each CDR3 is given with its conserved first and last residue. The D gene is left open where the match is weak. Clone size is shown for a subset of rows, as once, few, many or a class of expanded clone.

j_call: TRBJ2-3
cdr3_length: 15
clone_size: NA
d_call: NA
v_call: TRBV9
cdr3_aa: CASSVKAGYTDTQYF
cdr3_nt: TGTGCCAGCAGCGTAAAGGCGGGGTACACAGATACGCAGTATTTT

j_call: TRBJ2-2
cdr3_length: 16
clone_size: NA
d_call: NA
v_call: TRBV7-3
cdr3_aa: CASSLNKGTNTGELFF
cdr3_nt: TGTGCCAGCAGCTTAAATAAGGGGACGAACACCGGGGAGCTGTTTTTT

j_call: TRBJ1-5
cdr3_length: 15
clone_size: NA
d_call: NA
v_call: TRBV7-2
cdr3_aa: CASSLAAGNGQPQHF
cdr3_nt: TGTGCCAGCAGCTTAGCGGCAGGGAACGGTCAGCCCCAGCATTTT

j_call: TRBJ1-5
cdr3_length: 14
clone_size: NA
d_call: NA
v_call: TRBV6-5
cdr3_aa: CASRLQGTGQPQHF
cdr3_nt: TGTGCCAGCAGATTACAGGGAACAGGTCAGCCCCAGCATTTT

j_call: TRBJ2-6
cdr3_length: 16
clone_size: once
d_call: NA
v_call: TRBV7-6
cdr3_aa: CASSQRGYSGANVLTF
cdr3_nt: TGTGCCAGCAGCCAAAGGGGGTACTCTGGGGCCAACGTCCTGACTTTC

j_call: TRBJ1-6
cdr3_length: 11
clone_size: NA
d_call: NA
v_call: TRBV7-2
cdr3_aa: CASSLNSPLHF
cdr3_nt: TGTGCCAGCAGCCTCAATTCACCCCTCCACTTT

j_call: TRBJ2-3
cdr3_length: 14
clone_size: NA
d_call: TRBD2
v_call: TRBV15
cdr3_aa: CATSWRGGTDTQYF
cdr3_nt: TGTGCCACCAGCTGGCGGGGGGGCACAGATACGCAGTATTTT

j_call: TRBJ2-7
cdr3_length: 15
clone_size: NA
d_call: TRBD2
v_call: TRBV4-3
cdr3_aa: CASSPGWGGTYEQYF
cdr3_nt: TGCGCCAGCAGCCCTGGCTGGGGGGGGACCTACGAGCAGTACTTC

j_call: TRBJ2-2
cdr3_length: 15
clone_size: NA
d_call: TRBD1
v_call: TRBV11-2
cdr3_aa: CASSFTGGYTGELFF
cdr3_nt: TGTGCCAGCAGCTTTACAGGGGGCTACACCGGGGAGCTGTTTTTT

j_call: TRBJ1-6
cdr3_length: 15
clone_size: NA
d_call: TRBD1
v_call: TRBV20-1
cdr3_aa: CSASSTGGRGSPLHF
cdr3_nt: TGCAGTGCTAGTTCTACAGGGGGTCGAGGATCACCCCTCCACTTT

j_call: TRBJ1-4
cdr3_length: 16
clone_size: NA
d_call: TRBD1
v_call: TRBV15
cdr3_aa: CATSRDRTGNYEKLFF
cdr3_nt: TGTGCCACCAGCAGAGATCGGACAGGGAATTATGAAAAACTGTTTTTT

j_call: TRBJ2-7
cdr3_length: 16
clone_size: NA
d_call: NA
v_call: TRBV5-1
cdr3_aa: CASSLGLGAGAYEQYF
cdr3_nt: TGCGCCAGCAGCTTGGGGTTGGGTGCAGGGGCCTACGAGCAGTACTTC

j_call: TRBJ2-2
cdr3_length: 15
clone_size: NA
d_call: TRBD2
v_call: TRBV11-1
cdr3_aa: CASSTGTSGTGELFF
cdr3_nt: TGTGCCAGCAGCACGGGTACTAGCGGAACCGGGGAGCTGTTTTTT

j_call: TRBJ2-1
cdr3_length: 15
clone_size: NA
d_call: NA
v_call: TRBV18
cdr3_aa: CASSLAGASYNEQFF
cdr3_nt: TGTGCCAGCTCACTGGCGGGGGCGTCCTACAATGAGCAGTTCTTC

j_call: TRBJ2-3
cdr3_length: 15
clone_size: NA
d_call: TRBD2
v_call: TRBV6-5
cdr3_aa: CASSRHSGTTDTQYF
cdr3_nt: TGTGCCAGCAGCCGACATAGCGGGACCACAGATACGCAGTATTTT

j_call: TRBJ1-2
cdr3_length: 15
clone_size: NA
d_call: NA
v_call: TRBV7-2
cdr3_aa: CASSLEVSAGLGHTF
cdr3_nt: TGTGCCAGCAGCTTAGAGGTCTCTGCGGGGCTTGGACACACCTTC

j_call: TRBJ2-5
cdr3_length: 13
clone_size: NA
d_call: NA
v_call: TRBV4-1
cdr3_aa: CASSQGARETQYF
cdr3_nt: TGCGCCAGCAGCCAAGGGGCACGTGAGACCCAGTACTTC

j_call: TRBJ2-3
cdr3_length: 16
clone_size: few
d_call: NA
v_call: TRBV11-3
cdr3_aa: CASSLDGGGQTDTQYF
cdr3_nt: TGTGCCAGCAGCTTAGATGGCGGCGGCCAAACAGATACGCAGTATTTT

j_call: TRBJ2-5
cdr3_length: 13
clone_size: once
d_call: NA
v_call: TRBV15
cdr3_aa: CATSPDRLETQYF
cdr3_nt: TGTGCCACCAGCCCCGACAGGCTGGAGACCCAGTACTTC

j_call: TRBJ1-4
cdr3_length: 15
clone_size: NA
d_call: NA
v_call: TRBV9
cdr3_aa: CASSERGARGEKLFF
cdr3_nt: TGTGCCAGCAGCGAGAGAGGCGCCCGTGGGGAAAAACTGTTTTTT

j_call: TRBJ2-7
cdr3_length: 16
clone_size: NA
d_call: TRBD2
v_call: TRBV4-1
cdr3_aa: CASSQTSSGGGYEQYF
cdr3_nt: TGCGCCAGCAGCCAGACTTCTAGCGGGGGGGGCTACGAGCAGTACTTC

j_call: TRBJ1-1
cdr3_length: 15
clone_size: NA
d_call: TRBD1
v_call: TRBV2
cdr3_aa: CASTRDSGGNTEAFF
cdr3_nt: TGTGCCAGCACCAGGGACAGCGGGGGAAACACTGAAGCTTTCTTT

j_call: TRBJ2-6
cdr3_length: 18
clone_size: few
d_call: NA
v_call: TRBV19
cdr3_aa: CASSIRQARISGANVLTF
cdr3_nt: TGTGCCAGTAGTATAAGACAGGCGCGTATCTCTGGGGCCAACGTCCTGACTTTC

j_call: TRBJ1-2
cdr3_length: 15
clone_size: NA
d_call: TRBD1
v_call: TRBV6-5
cdr3_aa: CASSYLQGTDYGYTF
cdr3_nt: TGTGCCAGCAGTTACTTACAGGGGACGGACTATGGCTACACCTTC

j_call: TRBJ1-2
cdr3_length: 13
clone_size: few
d_call: TRBD1
v_call: TRBV30
cdr3_aa: CAWRGTGRYGYTF
cdr3_nt: TGTGCCTGGAGAGGGACAGGGCGATATGGCTACACCTTC

j_call: TRBJ2-5
cdr3_length: 14
clone_size: many
d_call: TRBD2
v_call: TRBV5-1
cdr3_aa: CASSPQTSLETQYF
cdr3_nt: TGCGCCAGCAGCCCGCAGACTAGCCTGGAGACCCAGTACTTC

j_call: TRBJ1-6
cdr3_length: 14
clone_size: NA
d_call: TRBD1
v_call: TRBV11-1
cdr3_aa: CASSLGQDNSPLHF
cdr3_nt: TGTGCCAGCAGCTTGGGACAGGATAATTCACCCCTCCACTTT

j_call: TRBJ2-7
cdr3_length: 16
clone_size: NA
d_call: TRBD2
v_call: TRBV30
cdr3_aa: CAWSVPWRGGNNEQYF
cdr3_nt: TGTGCCTGGAGTGTACCGTGGCGGGGGGGGAACAACGAGCAGTACTTC

j_call: TRBJ2-3
cdr3_length: 16
clone_size: NA
d_call: TRBD2
v_call: TRBV3-1/TRBV3-2
cdr3_aa: CASSQGSSGRLDTQYF
cdr3_nt: TGTGCCAGCAGCCAAGGATCTAGCGGGCGCCTCGATACGCAGTATTTT

j_call: TRBJ2-1
cdr3_length: 15
clone_size: NA
d_call: TRBD2
v_call: TRBV4-1
cdr3_aa: CASSRTSGGYNEQFF
cdr3_nt: TGCGCCAGCAGCCGGACTAGCGGGGGGTACAATGAGCAGTTCTTC

j_call: TRBJ2-3
cdr3_length: 12
clone_size: NA
d_call: NA
v_call: TRBV29-1
cdr3_aa: CSGKGITDTQYF
cdr3_nt: TGCAGCGGGAAGGGGATCACAGATACGCAGTATTTT

j_call: TRBJ1-1
cdr3_length: 15
clone_size: NA
d_call: TRBD1
v_call: TRBV7-2
cdr3_aa: CASSPQTGGRTEAFF
cdr3_nt: TGTGCCAGCAGCCCTCAGACAGGGGGTCGCACTGAAGCTTTCTTT

j_call: TRBJ1-2
cdr3_length: 15
clone_size: NA
d_call: NA
v_call: TRBV12-5
cdr3_aa: CASGLVPYRDYGYTF
cdr3_nt: TGTGCTAGTGGTTTGGTACCTTACAGGGACTATGGCTACACCTTC

j_call: TRBJ2-4
cdr3_length: 16
clone_size: NA
d_call: TRBD1
v_call: TRBV10-3
cdr3_aa: CAISPGQGLTVNIQYF
cdr3_nt: TGTGCCATCAGCCCGGGACAGGGCCTTACCGTAAACATTCAGTACTTC

j_call: TRBJ2-7
cdr3_length: 14
clone_size: NA
d_call: TRBD2
v_call: TRBV20-1
cdr3_aa: CSASRTSGVYEQYF
cdr3_nt: TGCAGTGCTAGTCGGACTAGCGGGGTCTACGAGCAGTACTTC

j_call: TRBJ2-6
cdr3_length: 17
clone_size: few
d_call: TRBD2
v_call: TRBV9
cdr3_aa: CASSATATSTGANVLTF
cdr3_nt: TGTGCCAGCAGCGCCACCGCGACTAGCACTGGGGCCAACGTCCTGACTTTC

j_call: TRBJ1-1
cdr3_length: 13
clone_size: once
d_call: NA
v_call: TRBV18
cdr3_aa: CASSPWEGPEAFF
cdr3_nt: TGTGCCAGCTCACCATGGGAGGGGCCTGAAGCTTTCTTT

j_call: TRBJ2-1
cdr3_length: 16
clone_size: NA
d_call: TRBD1
v_call: TRBV7-9
cdr3_aa: CASSSFGDRGHNEQFF
cdr3_nt: TGTGCCAGCAGCTCCTTCGGGGACAGGGGGCACAATGAGCAGTTCTTC

j_call: TRBJ2-7
cdr3_length: 14
clone_size: NA
d_call: TRBD2
v_call: TRBV25-1
cdr3_aa: CASRGAGGLYEQYF
cdr3_nt: TGTGCCAGCAGAGGGGCCGGGGGACTATACGAGCAGTACTTC

j_call: TRBJ2-1
cdr3_length: 15
clone_size: NA
d_call: NA
v_call: TRBV6-5
cdr3_aa: CASRGGAGVVNEQFF
cdr3_nt: TGTGCCAGCAGGGGGGGGGCAGGGGTCGTCAATGAGCAGTTCTTC